This TCR beta chain was documented in a study of cytomegalovirus exposure and HLA in healthy donors. Germline values: CDR1 SNHLY, CDR2 FYNNEI. This CDR3 spans 15 amino acids. The V gene lost 3 bases and the J gene lost 4 bases, with 15 bases spanning the gap. General study results and limits: The study listed approximately 170 cytomegalovirus-associated TCR beta chains. The classifier reportedly diagnosed cytomegalovirus status with high sensitivity and specificity. The dataset shows that most TCR sequences were rare, while some public TCRs occurred in many donors.

As concerns this clone: No antigen is known for it.

Repertoires were generated with immunoSEQ multiplex PCR, while TCRdb's copy carries only in-frame clones and drops some. The table records roughly 120,000 clones, 90% to 95% of them present only once. This TCR was recovered from a woman between 18 and 29 years old in good health and CMV-seronegative. The genes are TRBV2 and TRBJ2-5; D might be TRBD1 (6 bases). Sequenced: PBMCs. For the CDR3, the DNA is TGTGCCAGCAGTGACACAGGGTTAGAGGGAGAGACCCAGTACTTC. Its translation: CASSDTGLEGETQYF.